The T cell receptor (beta chain) under discussion was sequenced for a study of siplizumab effects on memory and regulatory T cells. The protocol was immunoSEQ multiplex PCR, while the TCRdb copy is restricted to in-frame clones and leaves out a portion. Counted here are around 100,000 clones, around nine tenths occurring once; the ten biggest clones make up around 12%. On this clone itself: Its antigen is currently unknown.

Per the germline V gene, CDR1 is MDHEN and CDR2 is SYDVKM. This CDR3 has 13 amino acids. Trimming left V 2 bases short and J 3 bases short, with 8 bases between. Study-wide findings and caveats: The study found that mappable alloreactive CD4+ clones averaged around 69% Treg-derived with siplizumab and around 25% in controls. Naive T cells appeared more diverse than memory cells and seemed to be major alloresponse contributors. Alloreactive sequences tracing back to unstimulated CD4+ memory cells fell significantly with siplizumab.

The TCR originated in a human donor in good health. This chain joins TRBV28 and TRBJ2-7; D gene uncertain. Sequenced sample: non-Treg CD4+ T cells sorted from blood. The CDR3 DNA follows: TGTGCCAGCAGTTTAAGCCTTATCTACGAGCAGTACTTC. It specifies CASSLSLIYEQYF.